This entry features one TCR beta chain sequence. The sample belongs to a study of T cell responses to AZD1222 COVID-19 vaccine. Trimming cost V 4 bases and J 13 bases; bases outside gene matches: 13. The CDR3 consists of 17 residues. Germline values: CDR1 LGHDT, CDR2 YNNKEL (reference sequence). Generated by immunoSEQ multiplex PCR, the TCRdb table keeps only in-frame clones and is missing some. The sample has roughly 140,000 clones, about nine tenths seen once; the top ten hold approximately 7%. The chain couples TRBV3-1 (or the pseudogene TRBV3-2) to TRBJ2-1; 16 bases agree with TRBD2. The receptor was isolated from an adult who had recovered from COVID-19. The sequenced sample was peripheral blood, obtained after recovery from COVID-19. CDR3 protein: CASSRRGLAGGLPLQFF. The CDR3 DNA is TGTGCCAGCAGCCGAAGGGGACTAGCGGGAGGGCTGCCTTTACAGTTCTTC.